One T cell receptor (beta chain) is described in this entry. These data originate in a study of blood T cell repertoires in COVID-19. CDR3 length equals 16 residues. The ends lost 6 bases at V and 0 bases at J; junction bases unmatched: 8. The germline gives CDR1 MDHEN, CDR2 SYDVKM. Generated by immunoSEQ multiplex PCR, the TCRdb table keeps only in-frame clones and is missing some. The sample has about 200,000 clones, around 90% seen once; the top ten hold 0.5% to 0.65%. V is TRBV28 and J is TRBJ1-5; 7 bases agree with TRBD1. Sequences were obtained from peripheral blood. This sequence was found in a man aged 50 to 59 with acute or convalescent COVID-19. The CDR3 nucleotides are TGTGCCAGCAGCCTAGGGACAGTCGATAGCAATCAGCCCCAGCATTTT. It is translated as CASSLGTVDSNQPQHF.